The 6 T cell receptor beta chains presented below share a single source sample, sequenced in a study of T cells in Graves' hyperthyroidism and ophthalmopathy. Using RNA transcripts as the source, TCR beta CDR3 regions were amplified. Researchers ran a first-round RT-PCR on the TCR CDR3 using the HTBI primer set. TCRdb called the multiplex PCR reads again in MiXCR, with one record for every CDR3 protein. Of approximately 570,000 distinct CDR3 sequences in the sample, approximately 20% were seen once. Sequenced input: blood. These TCRs come from a man aged 35 to 55 with Graves' ophthalmopathy.

This clonotype was counted many times. The V gene is TRBV7-9, the J gene TRBJ2-3, with 9 bases aligning to TRBD1. CDR1 is SEHNR, CDR2 FQNEAQ, per germline (reference sequence). V lost 5 bases and J lost 7; bases outside the gene matches: 7. This CDR3 is built from 14 residues. The CDR3 nucleotides read TGTGCCAGCAGCCATCCCGGGACAGGGTATACGCAGTATTTT. It encodes CASSHPGTGYTQYF.

The sample holds one count of this clonotype. A much larger clone differs by one base, so this may be a read error. The chain links TRBV7-9 to TRBJ2-3, with 9 bases matching TRBD2. CDR3 size: 17 residues. Germline assignment: CDR1 SEHNR and CDR2 FQNEAQ (reference sequence). V was pared by 5 bases and J by 4 bases, with 13 bases of the junction left unmatched. This chain's CDR3 is CASSLPRAGGRSDTQYF. DNA of the CDR3: TGTGCCAGCAGCCTACCCCGCGCGGGGGGGCGATCAGATACGCAGTATTTT.

The CDR3 DNA sequence: TGTGCCAGCTCATCCTTCTCAGGGGACCTAATCTATGGCTACACCTTC. This encodes CASSSFSGDLIYGYTF. V usage is TRBV18 and J usage is TRBJ1-2; tentative D call: TRBD1 (6 bases). The CDR3 is 16 residues long. The germline gives CDR1 KGHSH, CDR2 LQKENI. The V end was cut by 5 bases, the J end by 4 bases, with 20 bases between.

The J gene is TRBJ2-1, the V gene TRBV6-1; 8 bases match TRBD2. This CDR3 region has 14 residues. Germline-derived CDR1 and CDR2 are MNHNS and SASEGT. The trim removed 6 bases at V and 10 bases at J, leaving 11 bases unmatched. The CDR3 protein is CASRMRGALLEQFF. The CDR3 nucleotides are TGTGCCAGCAGGATGCGGGGGGCTCTTCTGGAGCAGTTCTTC.

This clonotype was found many times. The rearrangement joins TRBV11-2 to TRBJ2-3; TRBD2 agrees at 7 bases. CDR1 and CDR2 (germline): SGHAT, FQNNGV. The CDR3 has 16 amino acids. V lost 5 bases and J lost 2; bases outside the gene matches: 10. CDR3 in amino acids: CASSPRLALLTDTQYF. Here the CDR3 DNA reads TGTGCCAGCAGCCCCCGACTAGCCCTACTCACAGATACGCAGTATTTT.

The CDR3 reads CASSQEIRGVYEQYF. In DNA, the CDR3 is TGTGCCAGCAGCCAAGAAATACGGGGGGTTTACGAGCAGTACTTC. The chain employs TRBV4-2 and TRBJ2-7, with 7 bases lining up with TRBD2. This CDR3 contains 15 residues. Germline CDR1 and CDR2: LGHNA and YNFKEQ. The V gene end was trimmed by 0 bases and the J gene end by 4 bases; junction bases not matched to a gene: 6.